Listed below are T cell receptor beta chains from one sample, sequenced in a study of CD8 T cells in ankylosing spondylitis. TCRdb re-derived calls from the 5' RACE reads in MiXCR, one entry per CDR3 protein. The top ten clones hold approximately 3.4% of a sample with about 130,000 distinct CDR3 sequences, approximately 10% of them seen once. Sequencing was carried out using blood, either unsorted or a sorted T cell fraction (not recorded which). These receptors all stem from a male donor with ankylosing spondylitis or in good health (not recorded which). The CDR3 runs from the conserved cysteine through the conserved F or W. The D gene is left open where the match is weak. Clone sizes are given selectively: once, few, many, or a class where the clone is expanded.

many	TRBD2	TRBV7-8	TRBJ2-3	TGTGCCAGCAGCTCCTTTAGCGGGGACACAGATACGCAGTATTTT	CASSSFSGDTDTQYF
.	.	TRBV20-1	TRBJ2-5	TGCAGTGCTATCCCTGATGAGACCCAGTACTTC	CSAIPDETQYF
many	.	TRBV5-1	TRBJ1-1	TGCGCCAGCAGCTTGATTGGGGCCCCGGACACTGAAGCTTTCTTT	CASSLIGAPDTEAFF
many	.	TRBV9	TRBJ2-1	TGTGCCAGCAGCGTAGATGCGGGGATAGTAAATGAGCAGTTCTTC	CASSVDAGIVNEQFF
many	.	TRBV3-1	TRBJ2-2	TGTGCCAGCACCTCAAGGAGGGTTGGCACCGGGGAGCTGTTTTTT	CASTSRRVGTGELFF
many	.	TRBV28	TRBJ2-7	TGTGCCAGCAGTGTCTCCGGGACGAAGGGAGGCTACGAGCAGTACTTC	CASSVSGTKGGYEQYF
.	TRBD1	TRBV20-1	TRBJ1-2	TGCCGCGGACAGGGGACGGACTATGGCTACACCTTC	CRGQGTDYGYTF
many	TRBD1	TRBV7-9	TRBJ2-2	TGTGCCAGCAGGAGGGGACAGGGATACACCGGGGAGCTGTTTTTT	CASRRGQGYTGELFF
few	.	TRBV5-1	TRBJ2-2	TGCGCCAGCACCAACAGCGGGGAGCTGTTTTTT	CASTNSGELFF
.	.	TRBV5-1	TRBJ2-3	TGCGCCTCCTCCCGTCGGGCGGTTCTCCAAGGGGCAGATACGCAGTATTTT	CASSRRAVLQGADTQYF
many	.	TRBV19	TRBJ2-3	TGTGCCACCCAAAACATCAGCGGGAGCACAGATACGCAGTATTTT	CATQNISGSTDTQYF
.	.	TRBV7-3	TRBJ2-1	TGTGCCTCCAGGCACAGGTTCGTTTTCGAGCAGTTCTTC	CASRHRFVFEQFF
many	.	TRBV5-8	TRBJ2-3	TGTGCCAGCAACGCGAGGGGGGGCCGCACAGATACGCAGTATTTT	CASNARGGRTDTQYF
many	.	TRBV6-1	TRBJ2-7	TGTGCCAGCAGTGTACCGGGACGCCGCTACGAGCAGTACTTC	CASSVPGRRYEQYF
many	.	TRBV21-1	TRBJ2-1	TGTGCCAGCAGCAAACTTACAGCTAGCGGGACCAGCTCGAGCTCCTACAATGAGCAGTTCTTC	CASSKLTASGTSSSSYNEQFF
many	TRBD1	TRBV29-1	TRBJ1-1	TGCAGCGTTAACAGGGGGAACACTGAAGCTTTCTTT	CSVNRGNTEAFF
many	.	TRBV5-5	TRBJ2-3	TGTGCCAGCAGCACCGTCTTATTTAGCACAGATACGCAGTATTTT	CASSTVLFSTDTQYF
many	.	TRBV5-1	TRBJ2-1	TGCGCCAGCAGCTTGGCGGTTCTGGCGGGCTCCTACAATGAGCAGTTCTTC	CASSLAVLAGSYNEQFF
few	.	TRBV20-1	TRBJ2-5	TGCAGTGCTCGTAGCGTTTGGCAGGGACCCGAAGAGACCCAGTACTTC	CSARSVWQGPEETQYF
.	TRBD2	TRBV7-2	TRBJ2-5	TGTGCCAGCAGCTTAGTTGGGTCTAGCGGGGCCCAAGAGACCCAGTACTTC	CASSLVGSSGAQETQYF
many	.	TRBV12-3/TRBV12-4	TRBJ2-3	TGTGCCAGCAGTTTATTCCCAGTCACAGATACGCAGTATTTT	CASSLFPVTDTQYF
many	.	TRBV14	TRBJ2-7	TGTGCCAGCAGCTACAGGGCTTCCTACGAGCAGTACTTC	CASSYRASYEQYF
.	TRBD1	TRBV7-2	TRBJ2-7	TGTGCCAGCAGCCGGCAGACAGGGGGCTACGAGCAGTACTTC	CASSRQTGGYEQYF
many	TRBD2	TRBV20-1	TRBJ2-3	TGCAGTGCCGAGGTAGCGGGAGCGTCAGATACGCAGTATTTT	CSAEVAGASDTQYF
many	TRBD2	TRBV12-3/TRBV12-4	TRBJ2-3	TGTGCCAGCAGCCCCGGGACTAGGACTTACACAGATACGCAGTATTTT	CASSPGTRTYTDTQYF
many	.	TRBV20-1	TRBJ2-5	TGCAGCGGACGCGGAGTGGGTTTGCAGACCCAGTACTTC	CSGRGVGLQTQYF
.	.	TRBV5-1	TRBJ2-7	TGCGCCAGCAGCTTGGACACCTCCTACGAGCAGTACTTC	CASSLDTSYEQYF
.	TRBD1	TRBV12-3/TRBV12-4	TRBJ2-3	TGTGCCAGCAGTCCAGGACAGGGAGGATCAGATACGCAGTATTTT	CASSPGQGGSDTQYF
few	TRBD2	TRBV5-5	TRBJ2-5	TGTGCCAGCAGGCAGGGCGGGGGAGAGACCCAGTACTTC	CASRQGGGETQYF
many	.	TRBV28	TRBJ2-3	TGTGCCAGCAGTGGAGATACGCAGTATTTT	CASSGDTQYF
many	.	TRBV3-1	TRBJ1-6	TGTGCCAGCAGCCTTCCCGGACAGAGAAATTCACCCCTCCACTTT	CASSLPGQRNSPLHF
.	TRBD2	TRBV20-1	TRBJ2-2	TGCAGTGCCTCCTTCTCTCTAGCGGGAGTTTTCGACACCGGGGAGCTGTTTTTT	CSASFSLAGVFDTGELFF
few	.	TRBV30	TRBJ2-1	.	CAWGGGTSVFF
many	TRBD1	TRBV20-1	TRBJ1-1	TGCAGTGCTAGAACAGGGGGCGGTTGGAACACTGAAGCTTTCTTT	CSARTGGGWNTEAFF
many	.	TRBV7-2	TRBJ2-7	TGTGCCAGCAGCTTAGTGCTAGCCGGCGAGCAGTACTTC	CASSLVLAGEQYF
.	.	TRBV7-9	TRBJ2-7	TGTGCCAGCAGCTTAGCGATGGGAGAGCAGTACTTC	CASSLAMGEQYF
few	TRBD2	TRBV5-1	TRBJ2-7	TGCGCCAGCAGCTTAAATGAAGACTTTAGCGGGAGGAGGAACTTC	CASSLNEDFSGRRNF
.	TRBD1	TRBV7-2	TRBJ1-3	TGTGCCAGCAGCGTACAGGGGGTCTCTGGAAACACCATATATTTT	CASSVQGVSGNTIYF
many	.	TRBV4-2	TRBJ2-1	TGTGCCAGCAGCCAAGTTGGTAGCGGCCTTTTCAATGAGCAGTTCTTC	CASSQVGSGLFNEQFF
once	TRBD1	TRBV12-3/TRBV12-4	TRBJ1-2	TGTGCCAGCAGTATTAGTCCGGGACAGTCTCAGAACACCTTC	CASSISPGQSQNTF
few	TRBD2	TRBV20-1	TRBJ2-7	TGCAGTGCTAGAATCCCCGGGACTAGAGAATTCTACGAGCAGTACTTC	CSARIPGTREFYEQYF
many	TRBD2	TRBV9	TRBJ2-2	TGTGCCAGCAGCGATTCTAGCGGGAGGTATAACACCGGGGAGCTGTTTTTT	CASSDSSGRYNTGELFF
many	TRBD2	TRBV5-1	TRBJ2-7	TGCGCCAGCAGTCCGACTAGCGCTCCCTCCTACGAGCAGTACTTC	CASSPTSAPSYEQYF
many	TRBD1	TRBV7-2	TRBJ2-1	TGTGCCAGCAGCTTAGCCCTCCGGGACAGGAATGAGCAGTTCTTC	CASSLALRDRNEQFF
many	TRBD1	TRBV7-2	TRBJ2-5	TGTGCCAGCAGTCTTCAGGGGGAAGAGACCCAGTACTTC	CASSLQGEETQYF
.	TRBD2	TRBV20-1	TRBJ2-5	TGCAGTGCTTCCCCTCCCGGGACTAGCGGCAAGACCCAGTACTTC	CSASPPGTSGKTQYF
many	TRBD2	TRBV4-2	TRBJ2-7	TGTGCCAGCAGCCAAGATCAGTCTAGCGGGAACTACGAGCAGTACTTC	CASSQDQSSGNYEQYF
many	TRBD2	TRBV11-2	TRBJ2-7	TGTGCCAGCAGCTTACGTCAGGGCACTAGCGGGAGTTCGTACGAGCAGTACTTC	CASSLRQGTSGSSYEQYF
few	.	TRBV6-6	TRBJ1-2	TGTGCCAGCAGGGACTATCACGGAAATGGCTACACCTTC	CASRDYHGNGYTF
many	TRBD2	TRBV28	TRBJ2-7	TGTGCCAGCAGGATGGGACTAGCGGGAGTCTACGAGCAGTACTTC	CASRMGLAGVYEQYF
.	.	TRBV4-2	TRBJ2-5	TGTGCCAGCAGCCAAGGGGCAGGGAGTGGAGAGACCCAGTACTTC	CASSQGAGSGETQYF
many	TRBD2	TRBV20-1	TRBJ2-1	TGCAGTGCTAGAGTTAGGACTAGCGGGGCAACCTCCTACAATGAGCAGTTCTTC	CSARVRTSGATSYNEQFF
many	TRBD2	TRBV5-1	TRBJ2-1	TGCGCCAGCAGACTAGCGGGAGACATTAATGAGCAGTTCTTC	CASRLAGDINEQFF
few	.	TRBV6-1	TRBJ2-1	TGTGCCAGCACGATCATTAGCGGAAATGTCGGTGAGCAGTTCTTC	CASTIISGNVGEQFF
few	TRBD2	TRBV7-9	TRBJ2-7	TGTGCCAGCAGCCCCGCGGGAGGATTGTACGAGCAGTACTTC	CASSPAGGLYEQYF
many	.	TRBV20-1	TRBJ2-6	TGCAGTGCTAGGGCGGATGGCGCCAACGTCCTGACTTTC	CSARADGANVLTF